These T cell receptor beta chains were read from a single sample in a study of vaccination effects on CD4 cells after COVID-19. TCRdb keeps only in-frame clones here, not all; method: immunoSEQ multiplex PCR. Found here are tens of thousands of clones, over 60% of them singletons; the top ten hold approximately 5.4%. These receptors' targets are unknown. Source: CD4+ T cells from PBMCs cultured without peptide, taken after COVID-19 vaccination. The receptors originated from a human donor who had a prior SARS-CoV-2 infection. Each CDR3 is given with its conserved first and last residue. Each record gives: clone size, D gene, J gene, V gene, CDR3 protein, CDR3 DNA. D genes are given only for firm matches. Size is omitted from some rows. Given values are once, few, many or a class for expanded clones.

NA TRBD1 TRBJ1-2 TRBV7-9 CASSLGQGFGYTF TGTGCCAGCAGCCTTGGACAGGGGTTTGGCTACACCTTC
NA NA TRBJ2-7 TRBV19 CASSAGQLYEQYF TGTGCCAGTAGTGCGGGACAACTCTACGAGCAGTACTTC
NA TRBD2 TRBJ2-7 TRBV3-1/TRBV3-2 CASSQETSGALGHEQYF TGTGCCAGCAGCCAAGAGACTAGCGGGGCGCTCGGCCACGAGCAGTACTTC
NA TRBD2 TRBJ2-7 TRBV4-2 CASSQDGAGGHYEQYF TGTGCCAGCAGCCAAGATGGGGCGGGAGGACACTACGAGCAGTACTTC
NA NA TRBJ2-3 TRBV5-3 CARSPVGISTDTQYF TGTGCCAGAAGCCCAGTGGGGATTAGCACAGATACGCAGTATTTT
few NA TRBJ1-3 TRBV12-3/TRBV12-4 CASSLLRNTIYF TGTGCCAGCAGTTTGCTGCGTAACACCATATATTTT
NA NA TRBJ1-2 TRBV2 CASSGQNNYGYTF TGTGCCAGCAGTGGACAGAATAACTATGGCTACACCTTC
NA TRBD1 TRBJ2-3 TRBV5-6 CASSMGQGMADTQYF TGTGCCAGCAGCATGGGACAGGGAATGGCAGATACGCAGTATTTT
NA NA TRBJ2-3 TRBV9 CASSVGKGFSTDTQYF TGTGCCAGCAGCGTAGGCAAGGGCTTTAGCACAGATACGCAGTATTTT
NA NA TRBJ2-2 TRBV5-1 CASSFSGGTGELFF TGCGCCAGCAGCTTTAGTGGTGGCACCGGGGAGCTGTTTTTT
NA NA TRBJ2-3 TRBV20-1 CSASLGFGGTDTQYF TGCAGTGCTAGTCTAGGTTTTGGGGGCACAGATACGCAGTATTTT
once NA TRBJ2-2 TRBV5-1 CASNTRGGTGELFF TGCGCCAGCAACACCAGGGGAGGGACCGGGGAGCTGTTTTTT
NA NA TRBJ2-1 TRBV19 CASSIVGDGAYNEQFF TGTGCCAGTAGTATAGTTGGGGACGGAGCCTACAATGAGCAGTTCTTC
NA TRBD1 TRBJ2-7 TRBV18 CASSPYHRDRVPYEQYF TGTGCCAGCTCACCATACCACCGGGACAGGGTCCCCTACGAGCAGTACTTC
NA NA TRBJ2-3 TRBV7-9 CASSLLAGSSTDTQYF TGTGCCAGCAGCTTACTCGCGGGCTCTAGCACAGATACGCAGTATTTT
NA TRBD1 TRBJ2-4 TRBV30 CAWTHRGHGKNIQYF TGTGCCTGGACGCACAGGGGGCACGGCAAAAACATTCAGTACTTC
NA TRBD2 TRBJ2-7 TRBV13 CASSLTGGPRYEQYF TGTGCCAGCAGCTTGACGGGGGGGCCTAGGTACGAGCAGTACTTC
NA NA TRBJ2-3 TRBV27 CASSLQAPTDTQYF TGTGCCAGCAGTTTACAGGCTCCCACAGATACGCAGTATTTT
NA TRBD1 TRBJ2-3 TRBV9 CASSATVRQGTQYF TGTGCCAGCAGCGCAACCGTGCGACAGGGTACGCAGTATTTT
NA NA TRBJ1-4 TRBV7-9 CASSITGAGNEKLFF TGTGCCAGCAGCATTACAGGAGCCGGTAATGAAAAACTGTTTTTT
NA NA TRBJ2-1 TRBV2 CASSKTGYYNEQFF TGTGCCAGCAGTAAAACAGGGTACTACAATGAGCAGTTCTTC
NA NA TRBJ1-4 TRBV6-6 CASSSRRLPLEKLFF TGTGCCAGCAGTTCTCGACGGCTCCCTCTTGAAAAACTGTTTTTT
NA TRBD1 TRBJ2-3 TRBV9 CASSVTGQGAADTQYF TGTGCCAGCAGCGTAACGGGACAGGGGGCAGCAGATACGCAGTATTTT
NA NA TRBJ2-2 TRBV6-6 CASSLSGTGVAGELFF TGTGCCAGCAGCCTCTCAGGGACGGGGGTAGCCGGGGAGCTGTTTTTT
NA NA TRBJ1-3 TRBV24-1 CATSDFLGNTIYF TGTGCCACCAGTGATTTTCTAGGAAACACCATATATTTT
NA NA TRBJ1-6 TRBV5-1 CASSSGQSVVSPLHF TGCGCCAGCAGCTCTGGACAATCGGTCGTGTCACCCCTCCACTTT
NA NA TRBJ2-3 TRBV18 CASSPNPSDTQYF TGTGCCAGCTCTCCTAACCCTTCAGATACGCAGTATTTT
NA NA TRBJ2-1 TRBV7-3 CASSPAAYNEQFF TGTGCCAGCAGCCCCGCCGCCTACAATGAGCAGTTCTTC
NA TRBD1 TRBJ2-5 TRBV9 CASSPDRGETQYF TGTGCCAGCAGCCCAGACAGGGGAGAGACCCAGTACTTC
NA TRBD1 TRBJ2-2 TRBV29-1 CSANRDRNTGELFF TGCAGCGCCAACCGGGACAGGAACACCGGGGAGCTGTTTTTT
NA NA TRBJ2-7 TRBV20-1 CSASHSTGSHEQYF TGCAGTGCTAGTCATAGTACAGGGAGCCACGAGCAGTACTTC
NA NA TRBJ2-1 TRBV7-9 CASSRQTNEQFF TGTGCCAGCAGCCGCCAGACCAATGAGCAGTTCTTC
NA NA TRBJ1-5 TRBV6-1 CASSENRGSQPQHF TGTGCCAGCAGTGAAAATCGGGGGAGTCAGCCCCAGCATTTT
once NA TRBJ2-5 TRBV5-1 CASSPGGGGFQETQYF TGCGCCAGCAGCCCGGGTGGGGGGGGCTTCCAAGAGACCCAGTACTTC
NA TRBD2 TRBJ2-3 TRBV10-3 CATSKGTSGVGDTQYF TGTGCCACCAGCAAAGGGACTAGCGGGGTTGGAGATACGCAGTATTTT
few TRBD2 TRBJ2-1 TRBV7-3 CASSPSGTDEQFF TGTGCCAGCAGCCCTAGCGGGACTGATGAGCAGTTCTTC
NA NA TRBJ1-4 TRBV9 CASSPQGVRNEKLFF TGTGCCAGCAGCCCCCAAGGGGTCCGTAATGAAAAACTGTTTTTT
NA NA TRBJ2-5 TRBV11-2 CASRAPGLREETQYF TGTGCCAGCAGAGCCCCGGGACTGAGGGAAGAGACCCAGTACTTC
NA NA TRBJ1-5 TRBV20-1 CSASGQDGSSGPQHF TGCAGTGCTAGTGGGCAGGATGGCAGCTCTGGGCCCCAGCATTTT
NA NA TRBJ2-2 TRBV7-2 CASSLPRRVELFF TGTGCCAGCAGCCTCCCCCGCAGAGTAGAGCTGTTTTTT
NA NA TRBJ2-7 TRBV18 CASSARDGLYEQYF TGTGCCAGCTCAGCCCGGGACGGACTTTACGAGCAGTACTTC
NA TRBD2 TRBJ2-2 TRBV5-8 CASSLARLAGDGELFF TGTGCCAGCAGCTTGGCCAGACTAGCGGGGGACGGGGAGCTGTTTTTT
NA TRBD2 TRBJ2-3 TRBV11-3 CASSLSAGGGRADTQYF TGTGCCAGCAGCTTATCGGCAGGCGGGGGGCGCGCAGATACGCAGTATTTT
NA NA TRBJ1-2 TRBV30 CAWSVSLADPRF TGTGCCTGGAGTGTAAGCTTGGCAGACCCCCGCTTC
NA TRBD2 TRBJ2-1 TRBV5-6 CASSLRLADYNEQFF TGTGCCAGCAGTTTGAGACTAGCGGATTACAATGAGCAGTTCTTC
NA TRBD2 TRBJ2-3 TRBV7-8 CASSLGAGGTATAQYF TGTGCCAGCAGCTTAGGGGCGGGAGGGACCGCGACGGCGCAGTATTTT
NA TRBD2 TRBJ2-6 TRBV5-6 CASSLRDYLSGANVLTF TGTGCCAGCAGCTTACGGGACTATCTCTCTGGGGCCAACGTCCTGACTTTC